This TCR beta chain emerged from a study of identical twins. The germline V gene has CDR1 SGHDT and CDR2 YYEEEE. CDR3 size: 16 residues. The V gene end was trimmed by 3 bases and the J gene end by 8 bases; junction bases not matched to a gene: 12. This clonotype was seen a handful of times. TCRdb independently ran MiXCR on the 5' RACE reads; one entry per CDR3 protein. This table holds around 670,000 distinct CDR3 sequences, 5.5% to 6.5% found once. This TCR was sampled from a young man in good health. The J gene is TRBJ2-1, the V gene TRBV5-6; 9 positions match TRBD2. The sequencing sample was made of naive T cells sorted from blood. The CDR3 sequence: CASSSSGTPGGYEQFF. CDR3 DNA: TGTGCCAGCAGCTCTAGCGGGACCCCGGGGGGTTATGAGCAGTTCTTC.